Detailed here is one TCR beta chain. This clonotype showed up many times. Its binding antigen is unknown. Nothing much larger sits one base from this clone, and base qualities are not available. This sample was included in a study of regulatory T cells in long-lasting Graves disease (dated by TCRdb to about 2021). Turning to the overall study: In the newly diagnosed Graves' disease group, patients had been taking antithyroid drugs for less than 3 months. Peripheral blood TCR sequencing and RNA sequencing compared persistent Graves' disease patients with newly diagnosed Graves' disease patients. The study was registered as a clinical trial and conducted in China. A total of about 35 samples underwent TCR sequencing, from about 13 patients with persistent Graves' disease and 20 or so patients with newly diagnosed Graves' disease. The investigation overall reported the following: Preferential use of TRBV28, TRBJ1-2 and TRBJ2-5 was observed in persistent disease, whereas TRBV20-1 and TRBJ2-1 were favored in newly diagnosed disease. Only the TCR beta chain was sequenced and analyzed. Because the primary lesion, thyroid tissue, could not be accessed, the study looked at peripheral blood alone. The small sample size was acknowledged by the authors as a limitation that may reduce accuracy. Compared with newly diagnosed patients, persistent Graves' disease patients had lower TCR Shannon entropy and fewer highly expanded clones, which suggests clonal expansion. A larger number of public clonotypes was shared among persistent patients (more than 2,500) than among newly diagnosed patients (around 890).

Inclusive of the bounding cysteine and phenylalanine, the CDR3 is 16 residues long. Of the read, only the CDR3 DNA is kept; its 48 bases are in frame from base 1. As encoded in the germline V gene, CDR1 is MDHEN while CDR2 is SYDVKM. A distance of 9 bases separates the germline ends of V and J, which lose 3 bases and 0 bases respectively. Receptor amplification or capture employed multiplex PCR. The instrument was an Illumina HiSeq 4000. To build TCR beta libraries, CDR3 regions were amplified by Arm-PCR using iRepertoire HTBI primers. Before sequencing, the PCR products underwent gel purification. Under the source paper's analysis protocol: Gene usage analysis of CDR3 amino acid clonotypes relied on the roughly 58 TRBV and 13 to 15 TRBJ segments identified across samples. COPE and FqMerger were used to merge filtered high-quality paired reads into contigs. BLAST was used to align contigs to IMGT TRBV, TRBD and TRBJ reference genes, with CDR3 defined following IMGT. Any clonotype with a frequency above 0.1% was classified as a highly expanded clone. Shannon entropy was used to measure repertoire diversity, and the Gini coefficient was used to measure V-J evenness. Clonotypes shared by more than one individual were considered public. The raw public data were reprocessed by TCRdb itself: fastp quality trimming at Q25, MiXCR clonotype calling, in-frame beta chains only. Identical CDR3 protein sequences are pooled into one entry, listed with their most common genes and DNA. TCRdb assigned the V and J calls; the authors' analysis was not used. For this sample the table gives some 220,000 distinct CDR3 sequences, of which approximately 18% were detected only once. The biggest ten clones account for roughly 12% of the sample.

Taken with the paper, the label for time point translates to: newly diagnosed GD, antithyroid drugs for less than 3 months. RNA was extracted from PBMCs in TRIzol for both TCR sequencing and RNA sequencing. The diagnosis of Graves' disease was made according to American Thyroid Association guidelines. The patients came from an endocrinology department in Xi'an, China. Each patient gave around 9 milliliters of peripheral blood, collected in an EDTA anticoagulant tube. PBMCs were isolated by Ficoll Paque Plus density gradient separation without further T cell sorting. An Agilent 2100 Bioanalyzer and agarose gel were used to assess RNA quality, and a NanoDrop 2000 was used to measure RNA concentration. These same data were also listed under a study on T cells in Graves' hyperthyroidism and ophthalmopathy. As described in the second report: A patient counted as having stable Graves' hyperthyroidism if no progression to ophthalmopathy occurred over 18 months of follow-up. Hyperthyroidism patients were newly diagnosed, had a disease duration of under 2 months, and were aged 18 to 65 years. Exclusion was applied to patients with uncontrolled infections, other autoimmune diseases, pregnancy or lactation. Diagnoses relied on clinical symptoms, serum thyroxine and TRAb, thyroid ultrasound and orbital computed tomography. A first-round RT-PCR of the TCR CDR3 used the HTBI primer set with the Qiagen OneStep RT-PCR kit. Most expanded thyroid clonotypes (frequency above 0.001) were also detected in blood, suggesting blood repertoires may reflect thyroid immune responses. In cross-validation, a model built on a 13 V-J signature told ophthalmopathy apart from stable hyperthyroidism with under 90% sensitivity and approximately 81% specificity, and in testing the same model reached 80%/75%. In validation, the model predicted progression to ophthalmopathy with 55% to 71% sensitivity and roughly 75% specificity, a median of 6.5 months before onset. TCR V-J signatures able to tell the groups apart were searched for in a discovery cohort of 100 patients, of whom under 45 had Graves' ophthalmopathy and more than 55 had stable Graves' hyperthyroidism. Prospective prediction of ophthalmopathy was tested in an independent validation cohort of approximately 19 hyperthyroidism patients and 15 to 17 patients who later progressed to ophthalmopathy. The approximately 90 discovery patients were randomly split 7:3 into training and test sets. The study also compared thyroid tissue and blood T-cell repertoires from a handful of Graves' hyperthyroidism patients. After sampling, hyperthyroidism patients received methimazole starting at 30 mg daily, and ophthalmopathy patients received high-dose intravenous methylprednisolone. The libraries were constructed in a second round of multiplex PCR and then size-selected and purified. The libraries were sequenced on an Illumina HiSeq2000 using paired-end 100 bp reads. Raw data were processed with SOAPnuke, discarding reads with adapters, uncalled bases, mean Phred below 15, or no exact constant-primer or identifier match. High-quality paired reads were merged using COPE v1.2.5, and each unique nucleotide sequence was defined as a clonotype. MiTCR v1.1 was used to align clonotypes to the IMGT TRBV, TRBD and TRBJ reference segments. The analysis included only V-J combinations with a frequency above 0.0001, which together covered 99% to 99.2% of the repertoires. A TCS score was defined as the ratio between F50 (clonal expansion) and ExV (chaos), using BLOSUM62-based TCRdist between CDR3 peptides within each V-J. Welch's t-statistics and random forest reduced roughly 540 V-J features to 10 to 15, which were used in a naive Bayes classifier (R e1071). No statistical method was used to fix the sample size in advance, and group allocation was not hidden from the investigators. TCR Vbeta CDR3 sequencing of 135 peripheral blood samples (under 45 ophthalmopathy, 75 hyperthyroidism and some 17 progressor patients) is reported in the paper.

The material was peripheral blood mononuclear cells (PBMCs), obtained at new diagnosis, from a patient treated with antithyroid drugs. The sequence joins TRBV28 to TRBJ2-6; the D gene cannot be named for sure. The TCR sequence derives from a woman in her thirties with Graves disease. Donor details come from another sample of the same person, matched by shared clones. The CDR3 region reads CASSFPVPSGANVLTF. Read as DNA, the sequence is TGTGCCAGCAGTTTCCCGGTTCCCTCTGGGGCCAACGTCCTGACTTTC.